The source of this T cell receptor beta chain is a study of blood T cell repertoires in COVID-19. Study background: Acute and convalescent COVID-19 samples came from the United States, Italy and Spain.

The table came from immunoSEQ multiplex PCR; TCRdb's copy has only in-frame clones and leaves some out. The table has around 260,000 clones, more than 85% seen once; the top ten hold 2.2%. With 6 bases removed from V and 6 bases from J, the gap between germline ends came to 15 bases. CDR1 is MNHNY, CDR2 SVGAGI, per germline (reference sequence). The CDR3 has 14 residues. The sample comprised peripheral blood. This TCR was recovered from a woman between 25 and 40 years old with COVID-19, enrolled during active disease. The rearrangement uses TRBV6-6 and TRBJ2-1; D is possibly TRBD1 (6 bases). CDR3 protein: CASSHRQEGNEQFF. Here the CDR3 DNA reads TGTGCCAGCAGCCACCGACAGGAAGGCAATGAGCAGTTCTTC.